Included here is one TCR beta chain sequence, with context. CDR1 and CDR2 (germline): SGHRS, YFSETQ. The CDR3 length is 15 residues. Trimming took 0 bases from V and 6 from J, leaving 13 bases between them. This entry comes from a study of blood T cell repertoires in COVID-19. Looking at the study overall: Researchers got acute and convalescent COVID-19 samples from the United States, Italy and Spain. T cells, B-cell-depleted T cells, or PBMCs provided the cDNA or gDNA that served as material.

Original methodology: How many nucleated cells were present was estimated from reference gene primer amplification. Libraries were prepared by immunoSEQ multiplex PCR; TCRdb keeps only in-frame clonotypes and omits some of them. The V and J calls and clone size come from that table; D and trimming were worked out from the DNA. The data show about 300,000 clones, with 89% seen just once and around 6.6% held by the top ten. The TCR originated in a man in his late teens or twenties who had recovered from COVID-19. Source material: peripheral blood. The chain recombines TRBV5-1 with TRBJ1-5; D ambiguous. As DNA, the CDR3 is TGCGCCAGCAGCTTGGAACCTATACCGAGTCAGCCCCAGCATTTT. This encodes CASSLEPIPSQPQHF.